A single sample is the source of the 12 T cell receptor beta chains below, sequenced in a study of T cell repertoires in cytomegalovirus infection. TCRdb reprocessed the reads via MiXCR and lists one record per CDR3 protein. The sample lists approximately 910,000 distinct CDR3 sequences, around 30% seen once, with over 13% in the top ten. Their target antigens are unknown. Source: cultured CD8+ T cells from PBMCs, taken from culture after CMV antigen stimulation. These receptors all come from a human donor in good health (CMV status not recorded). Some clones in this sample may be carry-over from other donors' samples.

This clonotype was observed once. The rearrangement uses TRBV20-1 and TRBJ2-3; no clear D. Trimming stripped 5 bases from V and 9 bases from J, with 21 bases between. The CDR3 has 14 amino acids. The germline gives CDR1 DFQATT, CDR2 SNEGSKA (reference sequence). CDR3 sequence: CSAPEVTPVGTQYF. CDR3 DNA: TGCAGTGCTCCCGAGGTGACTCCAGTGGGGACGCAGTATTTT.

DNA of the CDR3: TGTGCTAGTGGTTTTTTAGTGGACAACACAGATACGCAGTATTTT. Its protein product is CASGFLVDNTDTQYF. This chain uses TRBV12-5 with TRBJ2-3; a weak D match, TRBD1 (5 bases). CDR1 and CDR2 (germline): LGHNT, FRNRAP. Trimming pared 3 bases from V and 2 bases from J, leaving 12 bases between. The CDR3 length is 15 residues.

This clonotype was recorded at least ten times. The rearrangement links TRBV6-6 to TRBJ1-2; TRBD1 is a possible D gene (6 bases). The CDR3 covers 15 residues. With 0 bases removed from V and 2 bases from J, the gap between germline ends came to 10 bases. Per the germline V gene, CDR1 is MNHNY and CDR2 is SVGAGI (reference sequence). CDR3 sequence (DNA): TGTGCCAGCAGTTACTCAGACGGACAGAACTATGGCTACACCTTC. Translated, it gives CASSYSDGQNYGYTF.

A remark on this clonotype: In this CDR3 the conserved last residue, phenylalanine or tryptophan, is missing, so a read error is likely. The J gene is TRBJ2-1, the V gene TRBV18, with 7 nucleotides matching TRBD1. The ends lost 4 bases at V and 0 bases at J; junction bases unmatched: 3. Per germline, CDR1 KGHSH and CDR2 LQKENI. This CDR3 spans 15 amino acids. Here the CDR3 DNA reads TGTGCCAGCTCACAGGGACAGCTCTCCTACAATGAGCAGTTCTCC. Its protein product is CASSQGQLSYNEQFS.

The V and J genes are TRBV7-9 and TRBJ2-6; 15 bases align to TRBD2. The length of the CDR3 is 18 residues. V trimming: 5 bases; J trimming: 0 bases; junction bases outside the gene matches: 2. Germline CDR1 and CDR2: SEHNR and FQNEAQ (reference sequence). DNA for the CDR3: TGTGCCAGCAGCGGGACTAGCGGGGGGCGCTCTGGGGCCAACGTCCTGACTTTC. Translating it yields CASSGTSGGRSGANVLTF. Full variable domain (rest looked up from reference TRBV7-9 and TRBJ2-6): DTGVSQNPRHKITKRGQNVTFRCDPISEHNRLYWYRQTLGQGPEFLTYFQNEAQLEKSRLLSDRFSAERPKGSFSTLEIQRTEQGDSAMYLCASSGTSGGRSGANVLTFGAGSRLTVL.

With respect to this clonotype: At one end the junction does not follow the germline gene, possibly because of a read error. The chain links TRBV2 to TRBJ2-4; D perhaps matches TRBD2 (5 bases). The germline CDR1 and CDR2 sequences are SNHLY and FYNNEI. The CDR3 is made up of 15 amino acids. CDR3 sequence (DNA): TGTGTCAGCCGGTACGGAAGAGGGGCCAAAAACATTCAGTACTTC. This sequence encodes CVSRYGRGAKNIQYF.

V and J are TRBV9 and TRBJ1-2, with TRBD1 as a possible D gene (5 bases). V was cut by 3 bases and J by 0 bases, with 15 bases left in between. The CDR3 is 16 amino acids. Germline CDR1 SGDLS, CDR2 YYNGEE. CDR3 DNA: TGTGCCAGCAGCGCCTCGGGGGTCGGACCTAACTATGGCTACACCTTC. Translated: CASSASGVGPNYGYTF.

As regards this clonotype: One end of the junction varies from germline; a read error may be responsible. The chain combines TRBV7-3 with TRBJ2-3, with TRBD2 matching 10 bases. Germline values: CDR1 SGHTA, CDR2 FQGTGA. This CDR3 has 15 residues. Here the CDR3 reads CARSYLAGGTDTQYF. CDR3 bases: TGTGCCCGCAGCTACCTAGCGGGGGGCACAGATACGCAGTATTTT. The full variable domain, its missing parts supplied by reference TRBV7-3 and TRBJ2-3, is GAGVSQTPSNKVTEKGKYVELRCDPISGHTALYWYRQSLGQGPEFLIYFQGTGAADDSGLPNDRFFAVRPEGSVSTLKIQRTERGDSAVYLCARSYLAGGTDTQYFGPGTRLTVL.

The CDR3 DNA is TGCAGCGTTGAAAAAATTGGCAGGGAGGTGAACACTGAAGCTTTCTTT. Translated, it gives CSVEKIGREVNTEAFF. This rearrangement joins TRBV29-1 to TRBJ1-1; a possible D gene is TRBD1 (5 bases). CDR1 is SQVTM and CDR2 is ANQGSEA in the germline V gene. Trimming took off 2 bases at V and 0 bases at J, with 16 bases between the two ends. The CDR3 runs to 16 residues.

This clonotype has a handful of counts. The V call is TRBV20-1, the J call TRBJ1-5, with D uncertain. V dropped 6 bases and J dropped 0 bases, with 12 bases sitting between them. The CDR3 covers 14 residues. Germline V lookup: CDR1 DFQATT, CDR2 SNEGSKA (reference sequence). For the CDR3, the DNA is TGCAGTGCCATGCGGAGATATAGCAATCAGCCCCAGCATTTT. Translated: CSAMRRYSNQPQHF.

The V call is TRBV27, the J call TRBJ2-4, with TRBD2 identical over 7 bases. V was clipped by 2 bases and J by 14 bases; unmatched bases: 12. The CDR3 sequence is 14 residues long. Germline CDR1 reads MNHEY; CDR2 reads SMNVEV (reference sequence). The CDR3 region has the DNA TGTGCCAGCAGTTTAGTGGGAGGGGAGCCGTTTGAGTACTTC. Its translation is CASSLVGGEPFEYF.

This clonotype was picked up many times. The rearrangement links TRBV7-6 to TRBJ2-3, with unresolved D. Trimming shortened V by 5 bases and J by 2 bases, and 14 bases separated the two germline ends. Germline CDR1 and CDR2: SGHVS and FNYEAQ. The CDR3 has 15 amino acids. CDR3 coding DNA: TGTGCCAGCAGCCCACCCCCGGATACCACAGATACGCAGTATTTT. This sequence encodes CASSPPPDTTDTQYF.